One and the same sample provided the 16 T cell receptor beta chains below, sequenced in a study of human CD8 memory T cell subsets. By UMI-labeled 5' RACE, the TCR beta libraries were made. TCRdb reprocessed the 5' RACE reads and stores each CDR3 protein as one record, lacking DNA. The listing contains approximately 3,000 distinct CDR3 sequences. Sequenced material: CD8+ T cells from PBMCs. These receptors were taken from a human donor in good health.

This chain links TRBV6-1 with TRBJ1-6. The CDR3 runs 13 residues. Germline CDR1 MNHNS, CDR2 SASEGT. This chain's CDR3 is CASSQGEASPLHF.

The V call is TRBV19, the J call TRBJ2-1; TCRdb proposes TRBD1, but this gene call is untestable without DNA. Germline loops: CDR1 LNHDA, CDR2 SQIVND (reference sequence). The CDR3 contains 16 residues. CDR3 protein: CASSIMVGGGVNEQFF.

The CDR3 region is CSASSERTTYEQYF. The chain is built from TRBV20-1 and TRBJ2-7. Per germline, CDR1 DFQATT and CDR2 SNEGSKA (reference sequence). This CDR3 contains 14 residues.

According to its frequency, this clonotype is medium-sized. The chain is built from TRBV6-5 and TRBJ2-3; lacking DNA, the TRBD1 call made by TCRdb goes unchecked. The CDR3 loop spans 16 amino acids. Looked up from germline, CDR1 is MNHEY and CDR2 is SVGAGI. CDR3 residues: CASSYGPGRATDTQYF.

The CDR3 sequence is CSVGISGNTIYF. This chain connects TRBV29-1 to TRBJ1-3. This CDR3 is 12 amino acids long. CDR1 is SQVTM and CDR2 is ANQGSEA in the germline V gene.

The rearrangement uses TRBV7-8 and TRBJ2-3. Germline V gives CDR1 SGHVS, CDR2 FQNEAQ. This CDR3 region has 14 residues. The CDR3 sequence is CASSLDGVVDTQYF.

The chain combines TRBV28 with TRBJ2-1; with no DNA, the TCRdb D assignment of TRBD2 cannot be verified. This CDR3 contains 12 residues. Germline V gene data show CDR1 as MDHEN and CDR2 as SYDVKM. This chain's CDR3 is CASGGDHNEQFF. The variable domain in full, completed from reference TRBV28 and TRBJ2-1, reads DVKVTQSSRYLVKRTGEKVFLECVQDMDHENMFWYRQDPGLGLRLIYFSYDVKMKEKGDIPEGYSVSREKKERFSLILESASTNQTSMYLCASGGDHNEQFFGPGTRLTVL.

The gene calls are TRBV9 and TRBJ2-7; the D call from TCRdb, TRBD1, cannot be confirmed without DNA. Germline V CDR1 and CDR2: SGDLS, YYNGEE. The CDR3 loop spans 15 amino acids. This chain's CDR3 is CASSVGGRGPDEQYF.

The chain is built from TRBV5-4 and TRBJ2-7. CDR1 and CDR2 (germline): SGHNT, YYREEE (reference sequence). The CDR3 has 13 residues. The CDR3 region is CASSLLPTYEQYF.

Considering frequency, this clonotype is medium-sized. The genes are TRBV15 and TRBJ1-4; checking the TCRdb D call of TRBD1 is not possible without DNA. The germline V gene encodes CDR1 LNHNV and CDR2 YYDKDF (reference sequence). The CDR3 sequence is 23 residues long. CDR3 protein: CATSGTHSSQGELFGRINEKLFF. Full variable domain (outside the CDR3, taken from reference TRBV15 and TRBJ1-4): DAMVIQNPRYQVTQFGKPVTLSCSQTLNHNVMYWYQQKSSQAPKLLFHYYDKDFNNEADTPDNFQSRRPNTSFCFLDIRSPGLGDTAMYLCATSGTHSSQGELFGRINEKLFFGSGTQLSVL.

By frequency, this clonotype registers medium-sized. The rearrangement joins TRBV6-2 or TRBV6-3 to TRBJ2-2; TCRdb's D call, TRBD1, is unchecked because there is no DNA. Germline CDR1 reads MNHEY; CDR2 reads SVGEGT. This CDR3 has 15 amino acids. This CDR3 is CASLSGTGDVGELFF.

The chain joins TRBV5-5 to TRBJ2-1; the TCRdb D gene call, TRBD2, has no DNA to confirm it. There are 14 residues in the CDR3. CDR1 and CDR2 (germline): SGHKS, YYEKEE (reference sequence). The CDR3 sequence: CASSSEGFDNEQFF.

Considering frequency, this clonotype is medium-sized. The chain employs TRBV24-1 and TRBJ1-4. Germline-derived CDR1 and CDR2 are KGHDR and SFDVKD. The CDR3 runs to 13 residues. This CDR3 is CATSASSSEKLFF.

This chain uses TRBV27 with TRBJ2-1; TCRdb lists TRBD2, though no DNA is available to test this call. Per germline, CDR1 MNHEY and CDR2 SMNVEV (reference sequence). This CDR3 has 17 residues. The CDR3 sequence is CASSLINRDSSYNEQFF.

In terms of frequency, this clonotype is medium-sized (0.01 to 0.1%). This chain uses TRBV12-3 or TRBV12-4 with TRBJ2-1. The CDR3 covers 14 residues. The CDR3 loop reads CASRSGSPYNEQFF.

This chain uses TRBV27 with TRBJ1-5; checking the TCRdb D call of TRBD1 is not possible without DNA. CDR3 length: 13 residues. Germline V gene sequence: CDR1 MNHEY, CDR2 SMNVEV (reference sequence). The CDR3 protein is CACGGPSNQPQHF.